This T cell receptor beta chain was retrieved from a study of T-cell memory formation after mild COVID-19. Overall study results and limits: Day 37-peaking second-wave clones had unconfirmed SARS-CoV-2 specificity. Some clones that responded turned up in pre-infection memory, which suggests that cross-reactive memory joined in.

Comment on this clonotype: Its target is not known.

TCRdb re-derived calls from the 5' RACE reads in MiXCR, one entry per CDR3 protein. In the table there are approximately 500,000 distinct CDR3 sequences, around a quarter of which are singletons. The clonotype originates from an adult woman who had mild COVID-19 (a few samples of this study predate the infection). Cell type and time point are not known. Sequencing was done on a sample of PBMCs or a T cell subset sorted from them (not recorded which).

The CDR3 region has the DNA TGTGCCAGCAGCTTAGAAAGACCGCTCGAGCCTACAGATACGCAGTATTTT. It translates to CASSLERPLEPTDTQYF. The chain joins TRBV7-9 to TRBJ2-3; the D is unclear. Deletions cut 1 base from V and 3 bases from J, with 17 bases between. This CDR3 is 17 amino acids long. Germline values: CDR1 SEHNR, CDR2 FQNEAQ (reference sequence). Full variable domain (remainder filled in from reference TRBV7-9 and TRBJ2-3): DTGVSQNPRHKITKRGQNVTFRCDPISEHNRLYWYRQTLGQGPEFLTYFQNEAQLEKSRLLSDRFSAERPKGSFSTLEIQRTEQGDSAMYLCASSLERPLEPTDTQYFGPGTRLTVL.